The rows below give T cell receptor beta chains drawn from one sample of a study of shared clonotypes between healthy human individuals. Using immunoSEQ multiplex PCR, the repertoire was profiled, and TCRdb retains in-frame clones only, with some absent. The repertoire holds about 1.1 million clones, with approximately 80% as singletons. Material for sequencing was memory CD4+ T cells from PBMCs. The receptors were sampled from a man between 18 and 35 years old in good health. Some clones in this sample may be carry-over from other donors' samples. Both conserved end residues are part of each CDR3. The D gene is left open where the match is weak. Expanded clones get a size class; other rows say once, few or many, or leave the size out.

size	V	J	D	CDR3	DNA
.	TRBV18	TRBJ1-1	TRBD1	CASSQTTGVDTEAFF	TGTGCCAGCTCACAAACGACAGGGGTTGACACTGAAGCTTTCTTT
.	TRBV6-6	TRBJ2-1	.	CASSYRPTYNEQFF	TGTGCCAGCAGTTACCGGCCCACCTACAATGAGCAGTTCTTC
.	TRBV6-6	TRBJ2-5	.	CASSPSRPGATQYF	TGTGCCAGCAGCCCCTCACGCCCCGGGGCGACCCAGTACTTC
few	TRBV11-2	TRBJ2-7	.	CASSLRSQTYEQYF	TGTGCCAGCAGCTTAAGAAGCCAAACCTACGAGCAGTACTTC
.	TRBV11-3	TRBJ2-3	.	CASSFKADTQYF	TGTGCCAGCAGCTTTAAGGCGGATACGCAGTATTTT
once	TRBV2	TRBJ2-5	TRBD1	CASSVPGQGMGTQYF	TGTGCCAGCAGTGTCCCGGGACAGGGAATGGGGACCCAGTACTTC
.	TRBV19	TRBJ2-7	.	CASSQGPSYEQYF	TGTGCCAGTAGCCAGGGTCCTTCCTACGAGCAGTACTTC
.	TRBV10-3	TRBJ2-1	TRBD1	CAISETGGWHNEQFF	TGTGCCATCAGTGAGACAGGGGGGTGGCACAATGAGCAGTTCTTC
many	TRBV7-9	TRBJ2-5	.	CASSLAAGWGSGTQYF	TGTGCCAGCAGCTTAGCTGCCGGGTGGGGAAGCGGAACCCAGTACTTC
once	TRBV5-5	TRBJ2-7	.	CASSLLPGSYEQYF	TGTGCCAGCAGCTTGCTTCCGGGTTCCTACGAGCAGTACTTC